Listed here are 8 T cell receptor beta chains from one sample, sequenced in a study of T cell responses to AZD1222 COVID-19 vaccine. Produced via immunoSEQ multiplex PCR; TCRdb's table is partial and in-frame only. In the table there are about 130,000 clones, over 75% of which are singletons. The material was peripheral blood, obtained on day 0 of AZD1222 vaccination. These receptor sequences come from an adult in good health.

This clone was detected once. V usage is TRBV9 and J usage is TRBJ1-3; D unresolved. CDR1 is SGDLS, CDR2 YYNGEE, per germline. CDR3 length equals 12 residues. V lost 9 bases and J lost 1, with 8 bases in between. CDR3 DNA: TGTGCCACCGGCAAGTCTGGAAACACCATATATTTT. The encoded protein is CATGKSGNTIYF.

This chain links TRBV29-1 with TRBJ1-3; 7 bases are shared with TRBD1. CDR1 is SQVTM and CDR2 is ANQGSEA in the germline V gene. This CDR3 has 13 residues. With 6 bases clipped from V and 4 bases from J, the junction kept 6 bases outside the gene matches. The CDR3 DNA sequence: TGCAGCGTGGGACAGTCGCTCGGAAACACCATATATTTT. Amino acids: CSVGQSLGNTIYF.

The chain couples TRBV24-1 to TRBJ2-1; D is possibly TRBD1 (6 bases). V was shortened by 3 bases and J by 7 bases, with 18 bases between the two germline ends. The CDR3 has 16 amino acids. Germline assignment: CDR1 KGHDR and CDR2 SFDVKD. The CDR3 region is CATSDPTGLNPNEQFF. For the CDR3, the DNA is TGTGCCACCAGTGATCCTACAGGGTTAAATCCAAATGAGCAGTTCTTC.

This sequence joins TRBV19 and TRBJ1-1; D gene uncertain. The germline V gene encodes CDR1 LNHDA and CDR2 SQIVND (reference sequence). The CDR3 covers 13 residues. The ends were cut back, 3 bases at V and 1 base at J, with 6 bases in the middle. CDR3 protein: CASSILGNTEAFF. CDR3 DNA: TGTGCCAGTAGTATCCTCGGGAACACTGAAGCTTTCTTT.

The rearrangement joins TRBV3-1 (or the pseudogene TRBV3-2) to TRBJ2-5, with D unclear. The CDR3 extends over 14 amino acids. With 4 bases removed from V and 1 base from J, the gap between germline ends came to 10 bases. Germline V CDR1 and CDR2: LGHDT, YNNKEL (reference sequence). CDR3 amino acids: CASSPYFLQETQYF. CDR3 sequence (DNA): TGTGCCAGCAGCCCTTACTTTCTCCAAGAGACCCAGTACTTC.

V gene TRBV7-8 combines with J gene TRBJ1-6; D is unresolved. Trimming took 4 bases from V and 7 from J, leaving 8 bases between them. The CDR3 length is 13 residues. From germline, CDR1 is SGHVS and CDR2 FQNEAQ. In nucleotides, the CDR3 is TGTGCCAGCAGCTCCTCGGACAATTCACCCCTCCACTTT. Translated: CASSSSDNSPLHF.

The table lists this clone with a count of one. The chain joins TRBV7-3 to TRBJ2-1; a possible D gene is TRBD1 (5 bases). The germline V gene has CDR1 SGHTA and CDR2 FQGTGA. CDR3 length: 15 amino acids. V dropped 1 base and J dropped 4 bases, with 11 bases sitting between them. The CDR3 DNA follows: TGTGCCAGCAGCTTAATCGTGGGGCCATACAATGAGCAGTTCTTC. It specifies CASSLIVGPYNEQFF.

The chain uses TRBV11-2 and TRBJ1-1; D not resolved. Germline assignment: CDR1 SGHAT and CDR2 FQNNGV. The CDR3 is 14 residues long. V was cut by 1 base and J by 4 bases, with 10 bases left in between. The DNA of the CDR3 is TGTGCCAGCAGCTTAGGTAGAGGAGGCACTGAAGCTTTCTTT. Protein sequence: CASSLGRGGTEAFF. The complete variable domain, with remaining parts taken from reference TRBV11-2 and TRBJ1-1, reads EAGVAQSPRYKIIEKRQSVAFWCNPISGHATLYWYQQILGQGPKLLIQFQNNGVVDDSQLPKDRFSAERLKGVDSTLKIQPAKLEDSAVYLCASSLGRGGTEAFFGQGTRLTVV.